The present T cell receptor (beta chain) was sequenced within a study of blood T cell repertoires in COVID-19. Study in general: Material from acute and convalescent COVID-19 was sourced from the United States, Italy and Spain. Nucleic acid was either cDNA or gDNA, and it came from T cells, B-cell-depleted T cells, or PBMCs.

In the original analysis: Cell counts per sample came from amplifying reference gene primers. Sequencing was performed with immunoSEQ multiplex PCR; in TCRdb, only in-frame clones are kept and a portion is missing. For V, J and clone size, that table is used; D and trimming come from the DNA. Among 200,000 to 250,000 clones listed, roughly four fifths were seen once. A Seattle source enrolled patients during active infection and followed them longitudinally. There are many counts of this clone. This clonotype was obtained from a woman older than 75 with COVID-19, enrolled during active disease. Specimen: peripheral blood.

The CDR3 bases are TGTGCCAGCAGCCCGGGACTAGCGGGCGGCACAGATACGCAGTATTTT. It translates to CASSPGLAGGTDTQYF. The chain combines TRBV7-9 with TRBJ2-3; 12 bases fit TRBD2. Germline V gene data show CDR1 as SEHNR and CDR2 as FQNEAQ (reference sequence). The CDR3 is 16 amino acids. The trim removed 5 bases at V and 1 base at J, leaving 4 bases unmatched.